The sequence of this T cell receptor beta chain was determined in a study of shared clonotypes between healthy human individuals (dated by TCRdb to 2020 to 2021). Some background on the complete study: The cohort included a few men and a couple of women between 18 and 49 years of age. Libraries were prepared and TCR repertoires were sequenced by different laboratories using diverse techniques, in order to increase sequencing depth and limit assay-specific biases. Leukapheresis yielded between about 0.85 and 10 billion PBMCs per donor. Blood TCR repertoires of roughly five healthy adults were deeply sequenced to estimate repertoire size and the extent of clonotype sharing between individuals.

Overall study outcomes, separate from this receptor: Pairwise subsampling led to the expectation that sequencing depth would affect the degree of clonotype sharing among donors. Sampling was restricted to blood, and TCR repertoires in tissue are likely to differ from TCR repertoires in blood. The small number of donors limited the genetic and exposure-history diversity represented.

V is cut back by 3 bases and J by 0 bases, with 1 base in the junction unmatched. CDR1 and CDR2, per the germline V gene (reference sequence), are SGHKS and YYEKEE. The CDR3 spans 15 residues, from the cysteine through the phenylalanine. Of all the DNA, just the CDR3 is kept, 45 bases in frame from base 1. A note on this clone: The specificity of this receptor is unknown. A single base separates this from a much larger clone, so it may be a read error. The sample carries other DNA sequences with the same CDR3.

The donors were healthy, HIV-negative adults who had no recently reported acute infections or vaccinations. Every donor was a Caucasian adult residing in Nashville, Tennessee, USA. For unsorted samples, about 85 million PBMCs were counted and genomic DNA was extracted with the QIAamp DNA Blood Mini kit. Blood was collected by leukapheresis, and PBMCs were isolated by Ficoll-Histopaque density gradient centrifugation and then cryopreserved in liquid nitrogen vapor phase. Using the deep immunoSEQ assay, multiplex PCR amplified TCR CDR3 regions from genomic DNA. Genomic DNA extracted from each cell subset was distributed evenly over all wells of several immunoSEQ 96-well plates, and each plate served as one replicate. Each replicate PCR for unsorted PBMC received 250 to 300 ng genomic DNA, equal to about 30,000 T cell genomes. Genomic DNA from unsorted PBMC was sequenced over ten immunoSEQ deep assay plates. Purified libraries were quantified with a Qubit 3.0 fluorometer, sized on a Bioanalyzer 2100, and re-quantified with the KAPA Library Quantification kit. Every immunoSEQ 96-well plate was sequenced on a separate single-read 150-cycle Illumina NextSeq 550 flow cell. Turning to the authors' computational methods: The immunoSEQ output contained only junctional sequences without quality scores, so filtering could not match that applied to full-length reads. Sequences were annotated with PyIR, a Python wrapper for IgBLAST v1.9, using IMGT germline references to assign V/J genes and CDR3. Reads were removed for weak V/J assignments (E-value above 1e-6), missing CDR3, stop codons, out-of-frame junctions, or ambiguous translated residues. V3J clonotypes were defined by identical inferred V gene, J gene, and CDR3 amino acid sequence. Percentage overlap between repertoires was computed as shared unique clonotypes divided by the size of the smaller repertoire. Repertoire richness was assessed with RTK rarefaction, the Chao1 estimator, and Recon v2.1 estimates of unobserved clonotypes. The clones in this table, taken by TCRdb from immuneACCESS, are in-frame only. Not every clone is retained; where verified, under half of the shortfall comes from an unresolved V gene, and the cause of the rest is unknown. V, J and clone size reflect that table, while D and trimming were determined from the DNA. Within this sample are about 490,000 clones, with 65% to 80% of them counted one time only. The ten largest clones add up to approximately 12% of the sample.

Sample: PBMCs. The receptor was isolated from a woman in her 40s in good health. Some clones in this sample may be carry-over from other donors' samples. The rearrangement combines TRBV5-5 with TRBJ1-4; TRBD1 aligns with 8 central bases. CDR3 sequence: CASSSQGATNEKLFF. The nucleotide sequence is TGTGCCAGCAGCTCACAGGGGGCAACTAATGAAAAACTGTTTTTT.